Given below is one T cell receptor beta chain in context. The data derive from a study of blood T cell repertoires in COVID-19. Study information: PBMCs, B-cell-depleted T cells, or T cells were the source of the cDNA or gDNA that made up the material.

Original handling: Reference gene primer amplification gave estimated nucleated cell counts. Profiling relied on immunoSEQ multiplex PCR, and the TCRdb table lists in-frame clones only, not all of them. D and trimming were read from the DNA, whereas the V and J calls and clone size are those reported in that table. The sample includes 190,000 or so clones, around 87% of them seen just once. This CDR3 spans 15 amino acids. CDR1 and CDR2 (germline): LNHDA, SQIVND (reference sequence). J was trimmed by 1 base and V by 3 bases; bases with no gene match: 4. The chain joins TRBV19 to TRBJ2-7; 9 nucleotides align to TRBD2. The specimen sequenced was peripheral blood. The clonotype was recovered from a man between 35 and 55 years old with active or convalescent COVID-19. In DNA form, the CDR3 reads TGTGCCAGTAGTATTCGACTAGCGGTTTCCTACGAGCAGTACTTC. It encodes CASSIRLAVSYEQYF.